These 7 T cell receptor beta chains were all obtained from the same sample, sequenced in a study of cytomegalovirus exposure and HLA in healthy donors. The PCR made use of 60 Vbeta and 13 Jbeta primers. Profiling relied on immunoSEQ multiplex PCR, and the TCRdb table lists in-frame clones only, not all of them. The sample comprises some 170,000 clones, approximately 79% of which are singletons, and more than 1.2% rests with the top ten. Sequencing used PBMCs. These receptors were collected from a man in his fifties or sixties in good health and CMV-seronegative.

The CDR3 loop is CSVDGRQGGENEQFF. CDR3 in DNA: TGCAGCGTTGATGGGCGTCAAGGTGGGGAGAATGAGCAGTTCTTC. The V and J genes are TRBV29-1 and TRBJ2-1, with D possibly TRBD2 on 5 matching bases. V was cut by 3 bases and J by 7 bases, with 19 bases left in between. CDR1 and CDR2 from the germline V gene are SQVTM and ANQGSEA. The CDR3 has 15 amino acids.

The chain has TRBV28 and TRBJ1-4; D remains unclear. Between the trimmed V and J ends, which lost 5 bases and 4 bases, there was a span of 11 bases. The CDR3 spans 14 residues. CDR1 MDHEN and CDR2 SYDVKM come from the germline V gene. The CDR3 here is CASSILGSNEKLFF. The CDR3 coding sequence is TGTGCCAGCAGTATCCTGGGCAGTAATGAAAAACTGTTTTTT.

The J gene is TRBJ2-1, the V gene TRBV5-1, with 7 bases lining up with TRBD2. Per the germline V gene, CDR1 is SGHRS and CDR2 is YFSETQ. The CDR3 length is 14 residues. The junction had 12 bases not matched to a gene; V was cut back by 5 bases and J by 10 bases. DNA of the CDR3: TGCGCCAGCAGTCCCGAACCGGGACTACCAGAGCAGTTCTTC. It encodes CASSPEPGLPEQFF.

A single count supports this clone. This chain joins TRBV27 and TRBJ2-7; 10 nucleotides match TRBD1. V was pared by 5 bases and J by 2 bases, with 6 bases of the junction left unmatched. The CDR3 contains 15 residues. Germline lookup yields CDR1 MNHEY and CDR2 SMNVEV (reference sequence). The CDR3 nucleotides read TGTGCCAGCAGTGCGGCCGGGACAGGGGCCTACGAGCAGTACTTC. It yields the protein CASSAAGTGAYEQYF.

This clone came up once. The chain joins TRBV19 to TRBJ1-6; no clear D. This CDR3 region has 15 residues. The V end lost 6 bases, the J end lost 6 bases, and 15 bases lay between the germline ends. The germline gives CDR1 LNHDA, CDR2 SQIVND (reference sequence). In DNA form, the CDR3 reads TGTGCCAGTAGCCCGCCTCCTACGCGTAATTCACCCCTCCACTTT. Translation: CASSPPPTRNSPLHF.

The chain carries TRBV7-2 and TRBJ1-2; TRBD1 aligns across 7 bases. The germline V gene has CDR1 SGHTA and CDR2 FQGNSA. The CDR3 runs 18 residues. The J segment lost 1 base and the V segment lost 4 bases, leaving 15 bases of the junction unmatched. The CDR3 region has the DNA TGTGCCAGCAGCTCCAAGACAGGGATGGCCCTTTTTAACTATGGCTACACCTTC. Its protein product is CASSSKTGMALFNYGYTF.

This chain joins TRBV7-2 and TRBJ2-2; D is unclear. CDR1 and CDR2 (germline): SGHTA, FQGNSA. V lost 6 bases to trimming and J lost 4 bases, with 9 bases between them. The CDR3 loop spans 13 amino acids. CDR3 sequence: CASRALTTGELFF. The CDR3 DNA reads TGTGCCAGCAGGGCTCTTACCACCGGGGAGCTGTTTTTT.